One sample yielded the 25 T cell receptor beta chains listed below, sequenced in a study of cytomegalovirus exposure and HLA in healthy donors. Researchers ran the PCR with 60 Vbeta and 13 Jbeta primers. Sequenced by immunoSEQ multiplex PCR; TCRdb stores in-frame clones only, minus some. Of 200,000 to 250,000 clones listed, under 90% are singletons. Sequenced material: PBMCs. The receptors stem from a human donor in good health.

The rearrangement links TRBV4-1 to TRBJ2-7, with 14 bases aligning to TRBD2. The CDR3 sequence is 15 residues long. Germline V gene sequence: CDR1 MGHRA, CDR2 YSYEKL. The V and J ends lost 6 bases and 12 bases, in that order; junction bases with no gene match: 13. This CDR3 reads CASRLATSGRALPYF. CDR3 sequence (DNA): TGCGCCAGCAGACTCGCGACTAGCGGGAGGGCTCTCCCGTACTTC.

J is TRBJ2-1 and V is TRBV5-1, with 14 positions matching TRBD2. There are 15 residues in the CDR3. The junction had 4 bases not matched to a gene; V was cut back by 4 bases and J by 7 bases. The germline gives CDR1 SGHRS, CDR2 YFSETQ. CDR3 coding DNA: TGCGCCAGCAGCCTGGGGACTAGCGGGAGAAATGAGCAGTTCTTC. The encoded protein is CASSLGTSGRNEQFF.

The chain employs TRBV4-1 and TRBJ2-3, with 9 bases fitting TRBD2. The CDR3 loop spans 13 amino acids. V trimming: 0 bases; J trimming: 12 bases; junction bases outside the gene matches: 4. Germline assignment: CDR1 MGHRA and CDR2 YSYEKL. The CDR3 coding sequence is TGCGCCAGCAGCCAAGAGGCTGGGACTAGCCAGTATTTT. Translated: CASSQEAGTSQYF.

For this clone: Other nucleotide sequences in the sample specify the same CDR3. V and J are TRBV10-1 and TRBJ2-1; tentative D call: TRBD2 (6 bases). The CDR3 length is 13 residues. The V gene's germline CDR1 is WNHNN and CDR2 SYGVQD (reference sequence). Between the trimmed V and J ends, which lost 4 bases and 7 bases, there was a span of 11 bases. CDR3 protein: CASSGRGGNEQFF. The CDR3, as DNA: TGCGCCAGCAGTGGAAGGGGAGGAAATGAGCAGTTCTTC.

The V and J genes are TRBV29-1 and TRBJ2-5; 8 nucleotides agree with TRBD1. This CDR3 is built from 13 residues. Germline loops: CDR1 SQVTM, CDR2 ANQGSEA. J was trimmed by 5 bases and V by 6 bases; bases with no gene match: 8. The CDR3 reads CSVAQGAGETQYF. The CDR3, as DNA: TGCAGCGTAGCCCAGGGGGCTGGGGAGACCCAGTACTTC.

The chain employs TRBV2 and TRBJ1-4; tentative D call: TRBD1 (6 bases). This CDR3 region has 13 residues. Germline V gene data show CDR1 as SNHLY and CDR2 as FYNNEI. V lost 4 bases to trimming and J lost 7 bases, with 10 bases between them. The CDR3 sequence: CASSGDKREKLFF. In nucleotides, the CDR3 is TGTGCCAGCAGTGGGGACAAACGTGAAAAACTGTTTTTT.

This chain connects TRBV5-1 to TRBJ2-7; D is perhaps TRBD2 (6 bases). This CDR3 is built from 15 residues. Germline V gene sequence: CDR1 SGHRS, CDR2 YFSETQ. Between the trimmed V and J ends, which lost 4 bases and 1 base, there was a span of 15 bases. This CDR3 is CASSGSWRESYEQYF. CDR3 nucleotides: TGCGCCAGCAGCGGTAGCTGGAGGGAGTCCTACGAGCAGTACTTC. Together with reference TRBV5-1 and TRBJ2-7, the CDR3 gives the full variable domain: KAGVTQTPRYLIKTRGQQVTLSCSPISGHRSVSWYQQTPGQGLQFLFEYFSETQRNKGNFPGRFSGRQFSNSRSEMNVSTLELGDSALYLCASSGSWRESYEQYFGPGTRLTVT.

CDR3 amino acids: CSTMGAWTDTQYF. The CDR3 region has the DNA TGTTCCACAATGGGGGCATGGACAGATACGCAGTATTTT. The chain has TRBV10-3 and TRBJ2-3; possible D gene TRBD1, 6 bases. There are 13 residues in the CDR3. From germline, CDR1 is ENHRY and CDR2 SYGVKD.

The V call is TRBV12-5, the J call TRBJ1-3; D is unclear. The CDR3 is 15 amino acids. Germline CDR1 LGHNT, CDR2 FRNRAP. Trimming took 1 base from V and 0 from J, leaving 7 bases between them. DNA of the CDR3: TGTGCTAGTGGTTTGGGGCTGAACTCTGGAAACACCATATATTTT. Its protein product is CASGLGLNSGNTIYF.

The chain is built from TRBV10-3 and TRBJ2-1; TRBD2 matches 13 bases. Per germline, CDR1 ENHRY and CDR2 SYGVKD. The CDR3 sequence is 16 residues long. V lost 2 bases, J lost 9 bases, and 7 bases stayed unmatched. As DNA, the CDR3 is TGTGCCATCAGTGAGAAGGGACTAGCGGGAATCGGTGAGCAGTTCTTC. It encodes CAISEKGLAGIGEQFF.

The V and J genes are TRBV6-5 and TRBJ2-1; D is unresolved. V was pared by 5 bases and J by 7 bases, with 15 bases between. Germline values: CDR1 MNHEY, CDR2 SVGAGI. The CDR3 is 14 residues long. This chain's CDR3 is CASSPRVAVNEQFF. CDR3 sequence (DNA): TGTGCCAGCAGTCCTCGGGTTGCGGTGAATGAGCAGTTCTTC.

This clone was counted between two and nine times. The gene calls are TRBV29-1 and TRBJ2-5; 9 bases fit TRBD2. Germline V gives CDR1 SQVTM, CDR2 ANQGSEA. The CDR3 consists of 13 residues. V was pared by 7 bases and J by 2 bases, with 5 bases of the junction left unmatched. The CDR3 region is CSAPTSGQETQYF. In nucleotides, the CDR3 is TGCAGCGCCCCGACTAGCGGACAAGAGACCCAGTACTTC.

This clone is a singleton in its sample. V usage is TRBV30 and J usage is TRBJ2-7; tentatively, D is TRBD2 (6 bases). Germline lookup yields CDR1 GTSNPN and CDR2 SVGIG (reference sequence). This CDR3 spans 13 amino acids. V was shortened by 0 bases and J by 5 bases, with 11 bases between the two germline ends. CDR3 coding DNA: TGTGCCTGGAGTGTCGGAGGGTTTCACGAGCAGTACTTC. Its translation: CAWSVGGFHEQYF.

J is TRBJ1-4 and V is TRBV28, with no clear D. Germline V gene sequence: CDR1 MDHEN, CDR2 SYDVKM. V lost 3 bases and J 10 bases, leaving 15 bases between the germline ends. CDR3 length: 14 residues. The CDR3 DNA sequence: TGTGCCAGCAGTTTTTTCACAGAGAAAGGAAAACTGTTTTTT. The encoded protein is CASSFFTEKGKLFF.

J is TRBJ1-5 and V is TRBV19; D might be TRBD1 (6 bases). Looked up from germline, CDR1 is LNHDA and CDR2 is SQIVND (reference sequence). V dropped 3 bases and J dropped 6 bases, with 15 bases sitting between them. The CDR3 runs 15 residues. This CDR3 reads CASSMGVGDIQPQHF. The CDR3 nucleotides are TGTGCCAGTAGTATGGGTGTGGGGGACATTCAGCCCCAGCATTTT.

V gene TRBV5-1 combines with J gene TRBJ1-4; TRBD1 aligns across 9 bases. V shed 2 bases and J 3 bases; nucleotides not matched to a gene: 5. Germline V gene data show CDR1 as SGHRS and CDR2 as YFSETQ. There are 16 residues in the CDR3. CDR3 nucleotide sequence: TGCGCCAGCAGCTTCGGACAGGGGATTTCTAATGAAAAACTGTTTTTT. Translated: CASSFGQGISNEKLFF.

The rearrangement joins TRBV7-9 to TRBJ1-1; no reliable D call. The V gene's germline CDR1 is SEHNR and CDR2 FQNEAQ (reference sequence). CDR3 size: 14 residues. Trimming took off 5 bases at V and 1 base at J, with 11 bases between the two ends. The CDR3 DNA reads as TGTGCCAGCAGCCAGGACTTGGGGAACACTGAAGCTTTCTTT. Residues: CASSQDLGNTEAFF.

The chain couples TRBV13 to TRBJ2-5; TRBD2 agrees at 8 bases. The ends lost 0 bases at V and 5 bases at J; junction bases unmatched: 11. The CDR3 extends over 17 amino acids. CDR1 PRHDT and CDR2 FYEKMQ come from the germline V gene (reference sequence). The chain's CDR3 is CASSLGWREDRAETQYF. CDR3 sequence (DNA): TGTGCCAGCAGCTTAGGCTGGCGGGAGGACCGAGCGGAGACCCAGTACTTC.

The chain couples TRBV19 to TRBJ2-7, with 7 positions matching TRBD2. Germline CDR1 is LNHDA and CDR2 is SQIVND (reference sequence). The CDR3 loop spans 16 amino acids. With V trimmed by 1 base and J by 7 bases, 13 bases remained unmatched. The DNA for the CDR3 is TGTGCCAGTAGTATAGCGGGAGGACTTTCGTTCGGAGAGCAGTACTTC. It codes for CASSIAGGLSFGEQYF.

The chain links TRBV25-1 to TRBJ2-7; D gene ambiguous. Germline CDR1 reads MGHDK; CDR2 reads SYGVNS. Trimming left V 5 bases short and J 5 bases short, with 16 bases between. The CDR3 runs 14 residues. CDR3 in DNA: TGTGCCAGCAGTAGGCAGTCTAGTCGTCACGAGCAGTACTTC. This codes for CASSRQSSRHEQYF.

The rearrangement links TRBV10-3 to TRBJ2-1; 7 nucleotides align to TRBD1. Germline V gives CDR1 ENHRY, CDR2 SYGVKD. V trimming: 0 bases; J trimming: 4 bases; junction bases outside the gene matches: 9. This CDR3 is 17 amino acids long. The CDR3 reads CAISESFKGQPYNEQFF. DNA of the CDR3: TGTGCCATCAGTGAGTCATTCAAGGGACAGCCTTACAATGAGCAGTTCTTC.

This chain joins TRBV19 and TRBJ1-5; D not certain. Germline assignment: CDR1 LNHDA and CDR2 SQIVND (reference sequence). The CDR3 has 16 residues. The V end lost 5 bases, the J end lost 0 bases, and 14 bases lay between the germline ends. The CDR3 DNA follows: TGTGCCAGTAGTCTCGTCCCGGGTTATAGCAATCAGCCCCAGCATTTT. Translation: CASSLVPGYSNQPQHF.

This chain links TRBV7-9 with TRBJ2-3, with D possibly being TRBD1 (6 bases). V was shortened by 0 bases and J by 4 bases, with 14 bases between the two germline ends. The germline V gene encodes CDR1 SEHNR and CDR2 FQNEAQ (reference sequence). This CDR3 contains 16 residues. CDR3 protein: CASSLALARGPDTQYF. The CDR3 coding sequence is TGTGCCAGCAGCTTAGCCCTAGCCAGGGGTCCAGATACGCAGTATTTT.

V usage is TRBV7-3 and J usage is TRBJ1-5; maybe TRBD1 (6 bases). The CDR3 loop spans 13 amino acids. Per germline, CDR1 SGHTA and CDR2 FQGTGA. V was trimmed by 3 bases and J by 5 bases, leaving 8 bases between them. Written as DNA, the CDR3 is TGTGCCAGCAGCTTGGACAGATATCAGCCCCAGCATTTT. Residues: CASSLDRYQPQHF.

The V call is TRBV28, the J call TRBJ1-6; D is possibly TRBD1 (5 bases). Germline CDR1 and CDR2: MDHEN and SYDVKM. This CDR3 is 14 amino acids long. Trimming stripped 2 bases from V and 14 bases from J, with 16 bases between. The CDR3 here is CASSLGPGVVALHF. The DNA for the CDR3 is TGTGCCAGCAGTTTAGGACCGGGGGTGGTGGCCCTCCACTTT.